Presented here are 21 T cell receptor beta chains from one specimen sequenced in a study of shared clonotypes between healthy human individuals. Using immunoSEQ multiplex PCR, the repertoire was profiled, and TCRdb retains in-frame clones only, with some absent. The table has about 2.2 million clones, just under 95% seen once; the top ten hold about 1.7%. CD45RO-negative CD8 cells positively selected for CCR7 made up the naive population, which excluded terminally differentiated effector memory CD45RA+ cells. The source material was naive CD8+ T cells from PBMCs. Receptors originate from a man between 18 and 29 years old in good health. Some clones in this sample may be carry-over from other donors' samples.

V and J are TRBV19 and TRBJ2-2; the match to TRBD1 covers 10 bases. Germline CDR1 and CDR2: LNHDA and SQIVND (reference sequence). J lost 2 bases, V lost 2 bases, and 5 bases had no gene match. The length of the CDR3 is 17 residues. CDR3 sequence (DNA): TGTGCCAGTAGTATACGGGACAGGGGAGCTAACACCGGGGAGCTGTTTTTT. This sequence encodes CASSIRDRGANTGELFF.

The chain couples TRBV19 to TRBJ1-1, with D tentatively TRBD1 (5 bases). Per germline, CDR1 LNHDA and CDR2 SQIVND (reference sequence). The V end lost 6 bases, the J end lost 1 base, and 9 bases lay between the germline ends. This CDR3 spans 13 amino acids. CDR3 region: CASSLDRNTEAFF. CDR3 nucleotide sequence: TGTGCCAGTAGCCTCGACAGGAACACTGAAGCTTTCTTT.

DNA of the CDR3: TGTGCCAGCAGCTTGGCCGCGCTTAGTAGCAATCAGCCCCAGCATTTT. Its translation: CASSLAALSSNQPQHF. The chain joins TRBV5-5 to TRBJ1-5; D is unresolved. The germline V gene has CDR1 SGHKS and CDR2 YYEKEE (reference sequence). The CDR3 is 16 amino acids. Trimming shortened V by 0 bases and J by 0 bases, and 10 bases separated the two germline ends.

The chain carries TRBV5-6 and TRBJ1-5; no reliable D call. The CDR3 totals 15 residues. V lost 1 base and J lost 9, with 17 bases in between. Germline V gene sequence: CDR1 SGHDT, CDR2 YYEEEE. The DNA for the CDR3 is TGTGCCAGCAGCTTGAGTGGTCAGACGCTGGGGCCCCAGCATTTT. It encodes CASSLSGQTLGPQHF.

The V and J genes are TRBV5-6 and TRBJ1-3; 7 bases agree with TRBD1. CDR1 and CDR2 (germline): SGHDT, YYEEEE. V trimming: 3 bases; J trimming: 2 bases; junction bases outside the gene matches: 2. The length of the CDR3 is 14 residues. The CDR3 DNA reads as TGTGCCAGCAGCTGGGACAGAACTGGAAACACCATATATTTT. It encodes CASSWDRTGNTIYF.

The chain couples TRBV25-1 to TRBJ2-2; TRBD1 or TRBD2 may be the D gene (5 bases each). The V end lost 10 bases, the J end lost 2 bases, and 11 bases lay between the germline ends. The germline gives CDR1 MGHDK, CDR2 SYGVNS. The CDR3 runs 13 residues. CDR3 residues: CATEGPNTGELFF. CDR3 bases: TGTGCCACCGAGGGACCTAACACCGGGGAGCTGTTTTTT.

The V gene is TRBV27, the J gene TRBJ2-3; unclear D gene. The germline V and J ends were trimmed by 4 bases and 9 bases, with 11 bases remaining between them. The CDR3 has 12 residues. Per the germline V gene, CDR1 is MNHEY and CDR2 is SMNVEV (reference sequence). The CDR3 DNA follows: TGTGCCAGCAGTTCCGGGCCCACCACGCAGTATTTT. This encodes CASSSGPTTQYF.

V gene TRBV7-8 combines with J gene TRBJ1-5; 8 nucleotides match TRBD1. V trimming: 5 bases; J trimming: 3 bases; junction bases outside the gene matches: 6. The length of the CDR3 is 15 residues. Germline V gene data show CDR1 as SGHVS and CDR2 as FQNEAQ. The CDR3 here is CASSRQGRPNQPQHF. The CDR3 DNA follows: TGTGCCAGCAGCCGACAGGGGAGGCCCAATCAGCCCCAGCATTTT.

The chain carries TRBV28 and TRBJ1-3, with D possibly matching TRBD1 (5 bases). The CDR3 is 18 amino acids. V was shortened by 5 bases and J by 1 base, with 21 bases between the two germline ends. The germline V gene has CDR1 MDHEN and CDR2 SYDVKM. The CDR3 nucleotides read TGTGCCAGCAGTCCGGGATCCAGGGTGATAGGGTCTGGAAACACCATATATTTT. Protein sequence: CASSPGSRVIGSGNTIYF.

In DNA, the CDR3 is TGTGCCAGCAGTGAATCTGGGGGAGGAACTGAAGCTTTCTTT. Translation gives CASSESGGGTEAFF. This chain uses TRBV25-1 with TRBJ1-1, with D possibly being TRBD1 (5 bases). The CDR3 is 14 amino acids. Between the trimmed V and J ends, which lost 1 base and 5 bases, there was a span of 11 bases. Germline V lookup: CDR1 MGHDK, CDR2 SYGVNS.

The chain links TRBV6-1 to TRBJ2-7; D gene uncertain. The CDR3 consists of 12 residues. CDR1 MNHNS and CDR2 SASEGT come from the germline V gene. Trimming left V 3 bases short and J 3 bases short, with 6 bases between. CDR3 in amino acids: CASSDGIYEQYF. CDR3 DNA sequence: TGTGCCAGCAGTGATGGGATCTACGAGCAGTACTTC.

This CDR3 reads CASSFFRDKNIQYF. In DNA form, the CDR3 reads TGTGCCAGCAGTTTTTTTCGGGACAAAAACATTCAGTACTTC. The chain has TRBV28 and TRBJ2-4; the D gene is possibly TRBD2 (5 bases). This CDR3 contains 14 residues. The germline V gene has CDR1 MDHEN and CDR2 SYDVKM. V shed 3 bases and J shed 3 bases, with 9 bases lying between them.

This clone was picked up one time. The rearrangement joins TRBV4-1 to TRBJ2-7; D remains unclear. The V gene's germline CDR1 is MGHRA and CDR2 YSYEKL. V was clipped by 1 base and J by 11 bases, with 9 bases between them. The CDR3 has 11 residues. DNA of the CDR3: TGCGCCAGCAGCCAAGGGCTTCAGGAGTACTTC. Its translation: CASSQGLQEYF.

The CDR3 bases are TGTGCCACCCGTACAGGGGGCAGCGATGTGAACACTGAAGCTTTCTTT. Amino acid sequence: CATRTGGSDVNTEAFF. This chain uses TRBV28 with TRBJ1-1, with 9 bases that match TRBD1. Germline values: CDR1 MDHEN, CDR2 SYDVKM. This CDR3 has 16 amino acids. Trimming took 10 bases from V and 0 from J; bases not matched to a gene: 12.

The V call is TRBV2, the J call TRBJ1-1, with a tentative D call TRBD1 (6 bases). This CDR3 comprises 13 residues. Trimming removed 3 bases at V and 6 bases at J, with 11 bases between. Germline V lookup: CDR1 SNHLY, CDR2 FYNNEI. Here the CDR3 reads CASSDRGQAEAFF. The CDR3, as DNA: TGTGCCAGCAGTGACAGGGGCCAAGCTGAAGCTTTCTTT.

The table lists this clone with a count of one. Relative to the germline gene, one junction end is altered; a read error may explain this. The chain recombines TRBV29-1 with TRBJ2-3; D call uncertain. This CDR3 is built from 11 residues. The germline CDR1 and CDR2 sequences are SQVTM and ANQGSEA. The DNA of the CDR3 is TGCAGCTTTGAGAGCGCAGATACGCAGTATTTT. This translates into CSFESADTQYF.

This clone showed up just once. The rearrangement links TRBV7-8 to TRBJ2-6, with unresolved D. Germline V gives CDR1 SGHVS, CDR2 FQNEAQ. V gave up 1 base and J gave up 0 bases, with 10 bases separating them. The CDR3 extends over 17 amino acids. The DNA for the CDR3 is TGTGCCAGCAGCTTAGGACTCCCCCTCTCTGGGGCCAACGTCCTGACTTTC. Translating it yields CASSLGLPLSGANVLTF. Full variable domain (missing parts from reference TRBV7-8 and TRBJ2-6): GAGVSQSPRYKVAKRGQDVALRCDPISGHVSLFWYQQALGQGPEFLTYFQNEAQLDKSGLPSDRFFAERPEGSVSTLKIQRTQQEDSAVYLCASSLGLPLSGANVLTFGAGSRLTVL.

The chain recombines TRBV4-3 with TRBJ2-3; tentative D call: TRBD2 (6 bases). V was shortened by 2 bases and J by 5 bases, with 14 bases between the two germline ends. The CDR3 has 15 amino acids. Per germline, CDR1 LGHNA and CDR2 YSLEER. CDR3 loop: CASSQRDSAGDTQYF. The CDR3 DNA sequence: TGCGCCAGCAGCCAAAGGGACTCAGCGGGAGATACGCAGTATTTT.

The V gene is TRBV13, the J gene TRBJ2-7; 9 nucleotides align to TRBD1. The CDR3 consists of 15 residues. Germline V lookup: CDR1 PRHDT, CDR2 FYEKMQ (reference sequence). Unmatched junction bases numbered 4, after V lost 4 bases and J lost 0 bases. The DNA of the CDR3 is TGTGCCAGCAGCTCGCCGGGACAGGGCTCCTACGAGCAGTACTTC. The encoded protein is CASSSPGQGSYEQYF.

This chain links TRBV28 with TRBJ2-7, with D possibly being TRBD2 (5 bases). CDR3 length equals 15 residues. CDR1 and CDR2 (germline): MDHEN, SYDVKM. Trimming removed 8 bases at V and 1 base at J, with 18 bases between. The CDR3 sequence: CASSEGWGKSYEQYF. In DNA, the CDR3 is TGTGCCAGCTCCGAGGGCTGGGGAAAATCCTACGAGCAGTACTTC.

The chain uses TRBV2 and TRBJ2-5; TRBD2 might be the D (6 bases). V lost 6 bases and J 7 bases, leaving 21 bases between the germline ends. CDR1 and CDR2 (germline): SNHLY, FYNNEI. The CDR3 is 15 residues long. The CDR3 is CASRAGFGGRGTQYF. The CDR3 DNA reads TGTGCCAGCAGGGCGGGATTTGGGGGTCGGGGGACCCAGTACTTC.